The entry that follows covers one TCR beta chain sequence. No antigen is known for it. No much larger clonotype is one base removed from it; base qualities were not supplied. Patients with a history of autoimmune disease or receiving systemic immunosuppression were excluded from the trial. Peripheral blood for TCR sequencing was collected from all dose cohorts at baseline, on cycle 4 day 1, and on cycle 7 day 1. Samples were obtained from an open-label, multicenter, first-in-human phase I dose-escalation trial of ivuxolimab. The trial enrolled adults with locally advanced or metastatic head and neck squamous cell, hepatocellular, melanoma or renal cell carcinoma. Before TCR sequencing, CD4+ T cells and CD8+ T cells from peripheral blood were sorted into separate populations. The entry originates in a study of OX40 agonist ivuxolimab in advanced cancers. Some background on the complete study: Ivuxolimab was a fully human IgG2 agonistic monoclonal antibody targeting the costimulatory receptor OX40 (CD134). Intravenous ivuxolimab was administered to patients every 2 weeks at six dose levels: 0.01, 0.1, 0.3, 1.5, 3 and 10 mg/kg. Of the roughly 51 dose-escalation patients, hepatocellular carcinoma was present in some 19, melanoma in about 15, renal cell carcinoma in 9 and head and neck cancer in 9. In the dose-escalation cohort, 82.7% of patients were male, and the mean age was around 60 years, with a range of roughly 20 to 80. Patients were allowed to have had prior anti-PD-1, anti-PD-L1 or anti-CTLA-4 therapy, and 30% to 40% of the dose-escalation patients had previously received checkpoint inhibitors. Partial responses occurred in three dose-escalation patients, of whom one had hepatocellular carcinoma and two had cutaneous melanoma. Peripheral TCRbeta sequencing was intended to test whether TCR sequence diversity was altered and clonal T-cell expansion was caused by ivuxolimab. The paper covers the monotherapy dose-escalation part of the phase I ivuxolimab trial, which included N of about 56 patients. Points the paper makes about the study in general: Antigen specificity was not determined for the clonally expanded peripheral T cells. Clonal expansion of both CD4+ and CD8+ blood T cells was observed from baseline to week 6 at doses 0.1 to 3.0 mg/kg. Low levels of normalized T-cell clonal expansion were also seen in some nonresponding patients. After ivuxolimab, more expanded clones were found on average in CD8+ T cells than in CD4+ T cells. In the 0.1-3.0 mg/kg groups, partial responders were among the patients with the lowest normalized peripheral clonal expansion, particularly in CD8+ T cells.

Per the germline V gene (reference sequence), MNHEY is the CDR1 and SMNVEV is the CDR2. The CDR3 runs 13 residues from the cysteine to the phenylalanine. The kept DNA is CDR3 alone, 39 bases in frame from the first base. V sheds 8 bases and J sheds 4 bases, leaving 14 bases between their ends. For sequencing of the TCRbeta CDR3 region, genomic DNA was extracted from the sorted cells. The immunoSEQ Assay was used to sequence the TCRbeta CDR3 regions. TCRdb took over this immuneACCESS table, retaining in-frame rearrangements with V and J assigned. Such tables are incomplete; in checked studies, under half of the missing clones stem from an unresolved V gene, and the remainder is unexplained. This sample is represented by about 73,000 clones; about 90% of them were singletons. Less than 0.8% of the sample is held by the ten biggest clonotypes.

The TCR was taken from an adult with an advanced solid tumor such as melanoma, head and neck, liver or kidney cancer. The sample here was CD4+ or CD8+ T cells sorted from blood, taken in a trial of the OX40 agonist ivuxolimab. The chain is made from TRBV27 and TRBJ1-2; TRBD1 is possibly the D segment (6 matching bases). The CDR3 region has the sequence CASGMDRGYGYTF. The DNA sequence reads TGTGCCAGCGGGATGGACAGAGGCTATGGCTACACCTTC.